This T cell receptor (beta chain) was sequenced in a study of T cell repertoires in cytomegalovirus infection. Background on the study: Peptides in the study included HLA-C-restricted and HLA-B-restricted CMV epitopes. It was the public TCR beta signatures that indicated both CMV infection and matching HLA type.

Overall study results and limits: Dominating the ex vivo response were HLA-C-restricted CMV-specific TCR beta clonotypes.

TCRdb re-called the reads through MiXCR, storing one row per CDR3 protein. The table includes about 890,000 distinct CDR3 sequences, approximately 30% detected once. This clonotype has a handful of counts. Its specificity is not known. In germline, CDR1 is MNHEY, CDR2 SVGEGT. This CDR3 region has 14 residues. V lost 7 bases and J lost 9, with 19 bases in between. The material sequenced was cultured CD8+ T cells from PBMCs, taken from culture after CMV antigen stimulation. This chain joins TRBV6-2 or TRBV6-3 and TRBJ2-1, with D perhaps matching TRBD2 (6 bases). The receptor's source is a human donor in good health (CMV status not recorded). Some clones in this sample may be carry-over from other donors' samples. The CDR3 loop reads CASTVGGAGTEQFF. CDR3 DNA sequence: TGTGCCAGCACTGTCGGGGGAGCCGGAACTGAGCAGTTCTTC.